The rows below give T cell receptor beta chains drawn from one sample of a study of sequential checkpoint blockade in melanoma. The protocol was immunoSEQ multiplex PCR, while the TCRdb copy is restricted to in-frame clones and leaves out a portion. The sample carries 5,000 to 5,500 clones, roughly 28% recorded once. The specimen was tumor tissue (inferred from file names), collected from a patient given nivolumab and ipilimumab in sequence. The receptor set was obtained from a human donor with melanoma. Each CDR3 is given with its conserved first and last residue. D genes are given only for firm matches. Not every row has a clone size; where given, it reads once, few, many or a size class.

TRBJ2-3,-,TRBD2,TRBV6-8,TGTGCCAGCAGTTCAAGCGGGAGGGTAGGTACAGATACGCAGTATTTT,CASSSSGRVGTDTQYF
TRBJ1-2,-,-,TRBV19,TGTGCCAGTAGTCCCCTCACAGGAGACTATGGCTACACCTTC,CASSPLTGDYGYTF
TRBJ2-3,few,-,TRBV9,TGTGCCAGCAGTCAGGGGGGACAGATCGCAGATACGCAGTATTTT,CASSQGGQIADTQYF
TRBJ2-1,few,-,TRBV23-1,TGCGCCAGCAGCTTGGCTAGAGCCAATGAGCAGTTCTTC,CASSLARANEQFF
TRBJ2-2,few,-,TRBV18,TGTGCCAGCTCACTTAAGAGGAACACCGGGGAGCTGTTTTTT,CASSLKRNTGELFF
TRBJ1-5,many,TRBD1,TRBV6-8,TGTGCCAGCAGTTCGGACAGGAATAGCAATCAGCCCCAGCATTTT,CASSSDRNSNQPQHF
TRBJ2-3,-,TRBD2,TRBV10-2,TGCGCCAGCAGTGAGACCCTAGCGGGAGTAGATACGCAGTATTTT,CASSETLAGVDTQYF
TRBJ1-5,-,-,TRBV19,TGTGCCAGTAGTCCCAACTGGGGCGTGGATGTTCAGCCCCAGCATTTT,CASSPNWGVDVQPQHF
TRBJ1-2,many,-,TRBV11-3,TGTGCCAGCAGCCCCGAGGGTGTTAACTATGGCTACACCTTC,CASSPEGVNYGYTF
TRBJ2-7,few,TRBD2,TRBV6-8,TGTGCCAGCAGTTCCTCGGGGACTAGCGGGAGATACGAGCAGTACTTC,CASSSSGTSGRYEQYF
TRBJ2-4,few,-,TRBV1,TGCACCAGCAGCCAAGATGGGACTAGCGGGAATCTCCTAGCCAAAAACATTCAGTACTTC,CTSSQDGTSGNLLAKNIQYF
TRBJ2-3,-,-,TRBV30,TGTGCCTGGAGTGTAACAGATACGCAGTATTTT,CAWSVTDTQYF
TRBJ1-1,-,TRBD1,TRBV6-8,TGTGCCAGCAGTTACACAGGGGGCACTGAAGCTTTCTTT,CASSYTGGTEAFF
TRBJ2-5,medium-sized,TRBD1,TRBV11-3,TGTGCCAGCAGCGGATGGACAGGGGGCTCCCGAGTTGGAGAGACCCAGTACTTC,CASSGWTGGSRVGETQYF
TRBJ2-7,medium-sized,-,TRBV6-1,TGTGCCAGCAGTGAAGGGGCTAGCGCCTACGAGCAGTACTTC,CASSEGASAYEQYF
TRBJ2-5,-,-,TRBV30,TGTGCCTGGAATGGCGGGAAGGTCGAGGAGACCCAGTACTTC,CAWNGGKVEETQYF
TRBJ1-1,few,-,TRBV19,TGTGCCAGTAGCCAGGTTATGAACACTGAAGCTTTCTTT,CASSQVMNTEAFF
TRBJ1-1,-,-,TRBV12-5,TGTGCTAGTGCTGCCGACACTGAAGCTTTCTTT,CASAADTEAFF
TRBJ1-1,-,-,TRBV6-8,TGTGCCAGCAGTGTACCCCCCAGGTTCTTAATGAACACTGAAGCTTTCTTT,CASSVPPRFLMNTEAFF
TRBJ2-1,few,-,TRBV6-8,TGTGCCAGCAGCTGGGTAGCTAGTGAGCAGTTCTTC,CASSWVASEQFF
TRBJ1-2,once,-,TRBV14,TGTGCCAGCAGCCAAGGACAGACGAACGGCTACACCTTC,CASSQGQTNGYTF
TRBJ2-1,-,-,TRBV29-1,TGCAGCGTTGTAAGCGGACCGATCTCCTACAATGAGCAGTTCTTC,CSVVSGPISYNEQFF
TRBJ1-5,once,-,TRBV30,TGTGCCTGGAGTGAGGGGAATCAGCCCCAGCATTTT,CAWSEGNQPQHF
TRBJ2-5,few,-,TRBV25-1,TGTGCCAGTCGTTGGGGCGACCAAGAGACCCAGTACTTC,CASRWGDQETQYF
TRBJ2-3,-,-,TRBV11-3,TGTGCCAGCAGCTTAAGGCTAGCCCAGCCCCCAGATACGCAGTATTTT,CASSLRLAQPPDTQYF
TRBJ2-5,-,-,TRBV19,TGTGCCAGTAGTATAGAGGGCAGTCGGGCCAGCGAGACCCAGTACTTC,CASSIEGSRASETQYF
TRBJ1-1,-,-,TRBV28,TGTGCCAGCAGTTCACATCCGCCAGGGAACACTGAAGCTTTCTTT,CASSSHPPGNTEAFF
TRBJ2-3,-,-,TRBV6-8,TGTGCCAGCAGTTACTCAGGAGTTGGCACAGATACGCAGTATTTT,CASSYSGVGTDTQYF
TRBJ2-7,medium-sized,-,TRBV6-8,TGTGCCATCAGTTTCGCGGGCCACGAGCAGTACTTC,CAISFAGHEQYF
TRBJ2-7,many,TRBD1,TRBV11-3,TGTGCCAGCAGAGAGACAGGGGCTGCCTACGAGCAGTACTTC,CASRETGAAYEQYF
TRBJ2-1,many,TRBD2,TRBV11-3,TGTGCCAGCAGCTTAGGGGGGACTAGGTTACGCGATGAGCAGTTCTTC,CASSLGGTRLRDEQFF
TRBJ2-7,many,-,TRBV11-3,TGTGCCAGCAGCCCTATTGGGCCAGGACTTTACGAGCAGTACTTC,CASSPIGPGLYEQYF
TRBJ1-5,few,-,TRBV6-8,TGTGCCAGCAAGTTTTGGCAGAACAATCAGCCCCAGCATTTT,CASKFWQNNQPQHF
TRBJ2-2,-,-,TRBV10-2,TGCGCCAGCAGTGCGACGGGGATTAGCGCGAACACCGGGGAGCTGTTTTTT,CASSATGISANTGELFF
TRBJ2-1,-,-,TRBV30,TGTGCCTGGAATAGGCGCAATGAGCAGTTCTTC,CAWNRRNEQFF
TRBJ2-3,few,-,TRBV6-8,TGTGCCAGCGGGACCTCTAGCACAGATACGCAGTATTTT,CASGTSSTDTQYF
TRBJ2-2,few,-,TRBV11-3,TGTGCCAGCGGTCAGGCTGCGAACACCGGGGAGCTGTTTTTT,CASGQAANTGELFF
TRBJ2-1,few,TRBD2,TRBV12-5,TGTGCCAGCGGACGGCGGGGGAATGAGCAGTTCTTC,CASGRRGNEQFF
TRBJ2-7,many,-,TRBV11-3,TGTGCCAGCAGCTTGTCGGCCAGCTCCTACGAGCAGTACTTC,CASSLSASSYEQYF
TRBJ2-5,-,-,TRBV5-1,TGCGCCAGCAGCTTGGTCGGGATTGGAGAGACCCAGTACTTC,CASSLVGIGETQYF
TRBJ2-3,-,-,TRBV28,TGTGCCAGCAGTGGAAGGTCGGGCGCAGATACGCAGTATTTT,CASSGRSGADTQYF
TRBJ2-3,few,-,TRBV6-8,TGTGCCAGCAGCCCAAGGGCGGCCATTAGCACAGATACGCAGTATTTT,CASSPRAAISTDTQYF
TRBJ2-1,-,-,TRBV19,TGTGCCAGTACCCCCTCCCCACTAGCGAGAGGGGGAAATGAGCAGTTCTTC,CASTPSPLARGGNEQFF
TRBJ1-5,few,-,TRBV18,TGTGCCAGCTCACCAGGACAGAGCAATCAGCCCCAGCATTTT,CASSPGQSNQPQHF